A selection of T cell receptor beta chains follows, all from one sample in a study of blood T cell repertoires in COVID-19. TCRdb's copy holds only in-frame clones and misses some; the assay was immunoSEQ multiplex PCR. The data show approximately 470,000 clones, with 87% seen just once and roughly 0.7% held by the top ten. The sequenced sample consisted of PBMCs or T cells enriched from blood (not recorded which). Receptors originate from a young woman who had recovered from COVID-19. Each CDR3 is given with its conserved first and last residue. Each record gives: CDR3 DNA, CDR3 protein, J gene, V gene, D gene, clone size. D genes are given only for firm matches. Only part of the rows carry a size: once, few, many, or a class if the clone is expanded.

TGTGCCTGGACTAGGGACAGGGATCAGCCCCAGCATTTT CAWTRDRDQPQHF TRBJ1-5 TRBV30 TRBD1 -
TGTGCCAGCGCGACAGGCTATGGCTACACCTTC CASATGYGYTF TRBJ1-2 TRBV6-5 - -
TGTGCCAGCAGCTTCCTCCTAGGCGGGGAAGGCTATAGCAATCAGCCCCAGCATTTT CASSFLLGGEGYSNQPQHF TRBJ1-5 TRBV7-8 - few
TGTGCCAGCAGCCTCCTACAGGGGGCCTATGGCTACACCTTC CASSLLQGAYGYTF TRBJ1-2 TRBV3-1/TRBV3-2 TRBD1 -
TGTGCCAGTAGTATAGCGGTGTGGGGGCCGACCACCGGGGAGCTGTTTTTT CASSIAVWGPTTGELFF TRBJ2-2 TRBV19 - -
TGTGCCTGGAGTGTGAAGGGGGTAACCCGAAGGAGTTTAGAGACCCAGTACTTC CAWSVKGVTRRSLETQYF TRBJ2-5 TRBV30 - -
TGCAGCGTTGAAGGCCACAGGGTACCGGACTATGGCTACACCTTC CSVEGHRVPDYGYTF TRBJ1-2 TRBV29-1 - -
TGTGCCAGTAGTATAGTAGGGACAGCCACCCCTGAAGCTTTCTTT CASSIVGTATPEAFF TRBJ1-1 TRBV19 TRBD1 -
TGTGCCTCCTCGAGGGCGGACTACTATGGCTACACCTTC CASSRADYYGYTF TRBJ1-2 TRBV6-5 - -
TGCGCCAGCAGCGTGGACAGGGAAGATACGCAGTATTTT CASSVDREDTQYF TRBJ2-3 TRBV5-1 TRBD1 -
TGTGCCAGCAGCCAAGAGGGGGCCCCCGAAAGGCCCCAGCATTTT CASSQEGAPERPQHF TRBJ1-5 TRBV7-2 TRBD1 -
TGCAGTGCTTTCATCACTAGCCGTCAGTACTTC CSAFITSRQYF TRBJ2-5 TRBV20-1 - -
TGTGCCATCACAAAACAGCAGAACACTGAAGCTTTCTTT CAITKQQNTEAFF TRBJ1-1 TRBV10-3 - -
TGTGCCAGCAGTTTTGTACAATCAGAGACCCAGTACTTC CASSFVQSETQYF TRBJ2-5 TRBV28 - -
TGCGCCAGCGGCCAAGACAGGGAGTATACCGGGGAGCTGTTTTTT CASGQDREYTGELFF TRBJ2-2 TRBV5-1 TRBD1 -
TGTGCCAGCAGTTACCGGGAGATAACATGGTATTTT CASSYREITWYF TRBJ2-3 TRBV28 - -
TGTGCCACCAGCAGAGACAAGGCGGGACAGGGGGCCCCCAGTCACTTC CATSRDKAGQGAPSHF TRBJ2-7 TRBV15 TRBD1 -
TGTGCCAGCAGCTGGGGGACAGGGAGAGATCAGCCCCAGCATTTT CASSWGTGRDQPQHF TRBJ1-5 TRBV5-5 TRBD1 once
TGTGCCACTAACCGGGACCAAGAGACCCAGTACTTC CATNRDQETQYF TRBJ2-5 TRBV7-9 - -
TGTGCCAGTTTCCGGGACAGGGCGACAGATACGCAGTATTTT CASFRDRATDTQYF TRBJ2-3 TRBV6-4 TRBD1 -
TGCGCCAGCAGCTTTAGACGCCGAGGGGGCGTAGGTCCTTTCTACGAGCAGTACTTC CASSFRRRGGVGPFYEQYF TRBJ2-7 TRBV5-1 TRBD1 -
TGTGCCAGCAGCCAAGATTTGGACAGCAAAGAGACCCAGTACTTC CASSQDLDSKETQYF TRBJ2-5 TRBV3-1/TRBV3-2 - -
TGTGCCAGCAGTTACTCGAGCGAGGGTTTAGGTGGCTACACCTTC CASSYSSEGLGGYTF TRBJ1-2 TRBV6-5 - -
TGTGCCAGCAGTCCGATAGCGGGGGGTTCCTACAATGAGCAGTTCTTC CASSPIAGGSYNEQFF TRBJ2-1 TRBV27 TRBD2 -
TGTGCCAGCAGTTCCGGGACTAGCTACACCGGGGAGCTGTTTTTT CASSSGTSYTGELFF TRBJ2-2 TRBV6-4 TRBD2 -
TGCGCCAGCAGCCAACAGGTCGTCCTAGCCAAAAACATTCAGTACTTC CASSQQVVLAKNIQYF TRBJ2-4 TRBV4-1 - few
TGTGCCAGCAGTGAGTTTAAAGGGGCCTTGTACGAGCAGTACTTC CASSEFKGALYEQYF TRBJ2-7 TRBV2 - -
TGCGCCAGCAGCCCTTTGGGGAGGTTAAGCAATCAGCCCCAGCATTTT CASSPLGRLSNQPQHF TRBJ1-5 TRBV4-1 - -